A single sample is the source of the 20 T cell receptor beta chains below, sequenced in a study of T cells in Graves' hyperthyroidism and ophthalmopathy. It was RNA transcripts that yielded the amplified TCR beta CDR3 regions. RT-PCR in the first round (using the HTBI primer set) targeted the TCR CDR3. One entry per CDR3 protein, called by TCRdb with MiXCR from the multiplex PCR reads. The table lists about 840,000 distinct CDR3 sequences, roughly 37% of them singletons. Input material: blood. These receptors all stem from a man in his late teens or twenties with Graves' hyperthyroidism.

This clonotype was counted between two and nine times. The V gene is TRBV19, the J gene TRBJ1-5, with unresolved D. This CDR3 contains 8 residues. V lost 5 bases, J lost 11 bases, and 1 base lay in between. The germline CDR1 and CDR2 sequences are LNHDA and SQIVND (reference sequence). As DNA, the CDR3 is TGTGCCAGTAGTGCCCAGCATTTT. Residues: CASSAQHF.

This clonotype was detected a few times. This chain connects TRBV9 to TRBJ1-1, with a tentative D call TRBD1 (5 bases). CDR1 and CDR2 from the germline V gene are SGDLS and YYNGEE. This CDR3 has 15 residues. V was clipped by 3 bases and J by 1 base, with 13 bases between them. In nucleotides, the CDR3 is TGTGCCAGCAGCGCGTCGCCGGGGCCGAACACTGAAGCTTTCTTT. This translates into CASSASPGPNTEAFF.

The J gene is TRBJ2-5, the V gene TRBV7-9, with 9 nucleotides matching TRBD2. This CDR3 spans 16 amino acids. The V gene end was trimmed by 4 bases and the J gene end by 5 bases; junction bases not matched to a gene: 11. CDR1 SEHNR and CDR2 FQNEAQ come from the germline V gene (reference sequence). CDR3 bases: TGTGCCAGCAGCTCCCGCGCGGGGGGGGCCGGGGAGACCCAGTACTTC. It codes for CASSSRAGGAGETQYF.

The chain links TRBV2 to TRBJ1-5; perhaps TRBD1 as D (5 bases). V shed 6 bases and J shed 2 bases, with 11 bases lying between them. Germline CDR1 is SNHLY and CDR2 is FYNNEI. The CDR3 length is 14 residues. The CDR3 spells CASRSGGRNQPQHF. The CDR3 DNA is TGTGCCAGCAGGTCCGGGGGACGCAATCAGCCCCAGCATTTT.

Only a few counts were recorded for this clonotype. The chain employs TRBV7-2 and TRBJ2-6, with D tentatively TRBD1 or TRBD2 (5 bases each). The germline V gene encodes CDR1 SGHTA and CDR2 FQGNSA. There are 16 residues in the CDR3. The germline V and J ends were trimmed by 3 bases and 0 bases, with 9 bases remaining between them. The CDR3 nucleotides are TGTGCCAGCAGCTTGGGGGTCCACTCTGGGGCCAACGTCCTGACTTTC. Translation gives CASSLGVHSGANVLTF.

Concerning this clonotype itself: Just one base apart from a much larger clone, this may be a read error. The chain has TRBV2 and TRBJ2-7; D is undetermined. The germline V and J ends were trimmed by 7 bases and 2 bases, with 6 bases remaining between them. The V gene's germline CDR1 is SNHLY and CDR2 FYNNEI. The CDR3 extends over 11 amino acids. The CDR3 DNA reads as TGTGCCAGCACGGAGACCTACGAGCAGTACTTC. Protein product: CASTETYEQYF.

This clonotype was recorded a few times. V and J are TRBV6-5 and TRBJ1-2; D not resolved. There are 16 residues in the CDR3. V was shortened by 2 bases and J by 2 bases, with 15 bases between the two germline ends. Germline CDR1 is MNHEY and CDR2 is SVGAGI. CDR3: CASSYGSDPSNYGYTF. CDR3 bases: TGTGCCAGCAGTTACGGTTCAGATCCGTCGAACTATGGCTACACCTTC.

This chain joins TRBV7-9 and TRBJ2-7; TRBD2 matches 8 bases. Germline V CDR1 and CDR2: SEHNR, FQNEAQ (reference sequence). CDR3 size: 14 residues. V was pared by 4 bases and J by 3 bases, with 5 bases of the junction left unmatched. CDR3 protein: CASSSLAAFYEQYF. DNA of the CDR3: TGTGCCAGCAGCTCACTAGCGGCGTTCTACGAGCAGTACTTC.

The chain has TRBV9 and TRBJ1-4; D may be TRBD1 (5 bases). This CDR3 spans 14 amino acids. Germline V CDR1 and CDR2: SGDLS, YYNGEE. V was shortened by 0 bases and J by 8 bases, with 11 bases between the two germline ends. This CDR3 is CASSVEGDSEKLFF. The CDR3 region has the DNA TGTGCCAGCAGCGTAGAAGGCGACAGCGAAAAACTGTTTTTT.

The V and J genes are TRBV7-2 and TRBJ2-2; 7 bases are shared with TRBD2. Germline V gene lookup returns CDR1 SGHTA and CDR2 FQGNSA. The V gene end was trimmed by 10 bases and the J gene end by 4 bases; junction bases not matched to a gene: 18. This CDR3 contains 17 residues. CDR3 protein: CAIREKESGRGTGELFF. As DNA, the CDR3 is TGTGCCATCCGAGAGAAGGAATCGGGGAGGGGCACCGGGGAGCTGTTTTTT.

This clonotype has just a few counts. The V call is TRBV9, the J call TRBJ2-7, with D hard to call. This CDR3 is built from 15 residues. Germline lookup yields CDR1 SGDLS and CDR2 YYNGEE. V gave up 0 bases and J gave up 2 bases, with 12 bases separating them. CDR3 loop: CASSVDGMGTYEQYF. In DNA, the CDR3 is TGTGCCAGCAGCGTAGATGGGATGGGTACCTACGAGCAGTACTTC.

At least ten counts were recorded for this clonotype. The rearrangement links TRBV24-1 to TRBJ2-2, with D hard to call. The CDR3 totals 15 residues. Germline lookup yields CDR1 KGHDR and CDR2 SFDVKD. V was pared by 3 bases and J by 0 bases, with 7 bases between. CDR3 in amino acids: CATSDPRANTGELFF. The CDR3 nucleotides are TGTGCCACCAGTGATCCCCGGGCGAACACCGGGGAGCTGTTTTTT.

The chain links TRBV7-9 to TRBJ2-7; TRBD1 might be the D (6 bases). The J call may be wrong; the DNA end is better matched by TRBJ2-1. Germline V gives CDR1 SEHNR, CDR2 FQNEAQ (reference sequence). This CDR3 has 12 amino acids. The CDR3 DNA reads TGTGCCAGCAGCCTGACAGGAGACGAGCAGTTCTTC. Translating it yields CASSLTGDEQFF.

The V call is TRBV25-1, the J call TRBJ2-5; TRBD2 might be the D (5 bases). CDR1 and CDR2 from the germline V gene are MGHDK and SYGVNS. The CDR3 sequence is 16 residues long. V was trimmed by 0 bases and J by 0 bases, leaving 11 bases between them. In nucleotides, the CDR3 is TGTGCCAGCAGTGAATACGGAGCGGACTACCAAGAGACCCAGTACTTC. As protein: CASSEYGADYQETQYF.

The J gene is TRBJ1-5, the V gene TRBV15; 9 nucleotides match TRBD1. Germline V gene data show CDR1 as LNHNV and CDR2 as YYDKDF (reference sequence). This CDR3 is 15 amino acids long. Losses at the gene ends were 3 bases for V and 6 bases for J; bases not matched to a gene: 6. CDR3 DNA: TGTGCCACCAGCAGGCCGGGACAGGGTCGTCAGCCCCAGCATTTT. Protein sequence: CATSRPGQGRQPQHF.

The J gene is TRBJ1-3, the V gene TRBV6-5; D remains ambiguous. CDR1 is MNHEY and CDR2 is SVGAGI in the germline V gene. V was clipped by 0 bases and J by 2 bases, with 8 bases between them. CDR3 length equals 15 residues. CDR3: CASSYSRTPGNTIYF. In DNA, the CDR3 is TGTGCCAGCAGTTACTCAAGAACCCCTGGAAACACCATATATTTT.

The chain carries TRBV19 and TRBJ2-7; 8 bases agree with TRBD1. This CDR3 spans 13 amino acids. Looked up from germline, CDR1 is LNHDA and CDR2 is SQIVND (reference sequence). The J segment lost 6 bases and the V segment lost 4 bases, leaving 5 bases of the junction unmatched. The chain's CDR3 is CASSKGQVVEQYF. Written as DNA, the CDR3 is TGTGCCAGTAGTAAGGGACAGGTGGTCGAGCAGTACTTC.

V usage is TRBV2 and J usage is TRBJ2-2; perhaps TRBD1 as D (5 bases). Germline-derived CDR1 and CDR2 are SNHLY and FYNNEI. V shed 7 bases and J shed 3 bases, with 18 bases lying between them. The CDR3 is made up of 16 amino acids. This CDR3 reads CASTGKSSGDTGELFF. CDR3 bases: TGTGCCAGCACAGGGAAAAGCTCTGGAGACACCGGGGAGCTGTTTTTT.

As regards this clonotype: A clone one base away is much larger, so this may be a read error. V is TRBV29-1 and J is TRBJ2-5; 8 nucleotides match TRBD2. The CDR3 is 13 residues long. V lost 6 bases, J lost 6 bases, and 9 bases stayed unmatched. The germline CDR1 and CDR2 sequences are SQVTM and ANQGSEA. CDR3 protein: CSVEGLGGKTQYF. The CDR3 nucleotides are TGCAGCGTAGAGGGACTAGGAGGAAAGACCCAGTACTTC.

The chain joins TRBV7-8 to TRBJ1-1; D ambiguous. The CDR3 sequence is 14 residues long. Germline values: CDR1 SGHVS, CDR2 FQNEAQ. Trimming pared 5 bases from V and 1 base from J, leaving 11 bases between. Here the CDR3 DNA reads TGTGCCAGCAGCCCCCTAGGCAGGAACACTGAAGCTTTCTTT. Translated: CASSPLGRNTEAFF.